The rows below give T cell receptor beta chains drawn from one sample of a study of blood T cell repertoires in COVID-19. Profiling relied on immunoSEQ multiplex PCR, and the TCRdb table lists in-frame clones only, not all of them. The sample lists 78,000 or so clones; more than 65% were seen once. Specimen: peripheral blood. These receptors all come from a man older than 75 with acute or convalescent COVID-19. CDR3s include the opening cysteine and the closing phenylalanine or tryptophan. A D gene is named only where the DNA matches it firmly. Only part of the rows carry a size: once, few, many, or a class if the clone is expanded.

abundance: NA; d_gene: NA; v_gene: TRBV5-1; j_gene: TRBJ1-3; CDR3nt: TGCGCCAGCAGAGCGGGGGGCTCTGGAAACACCATATATTTT; CDR3aa: CASRAGGSGNTIYF
abundance: NA; d_gene: TRBD1; v_gene: TRBV30; j_gene: TRBJ1-4; CDR3nt: TGTGCCTGGAGCCCGACAGGGTTAGGGGAAAAACTGTTTTTT; CDR3aa: CAWSPTGLGEKLFF
abundance: NA; d_gene: TRBD1; v_gene: TRBV6-5; j_gene: TRBJ1-3; CDR3nt: TGTGCCAGCGGGGACAGTCCTCGTTCTGGAAACACCATATATTTT; CDR3aa: CASGDSPRSGNTIYF
abundance: NA; d_gene: NA; v_gene: TRBV19; j_gene: TRBJ2-7; CDR3nt: TGTGCCAGTAGTAGGGACACCTACGAGCAGTACTTC; CDR3aa: CASSRDTYEQYF
abundance: NA; d_gene: TRBD2; v_gene: TRBV18; j_gene: TRBJ2-5; CDR3nt: TGTGCCAGCTCACCGCGGACTAGCGGGGGCTCCAATCAAGAGACCCAGTACTTC; CDR3aa: CASSPRTSGGSNQETQYF
abundance: NA; d_gene: TRBD1; v_gene: TRBV29-1; j_gene: TRBJ1-2; CDR3nt: TGCAGCGTGGCCGACAGGGCGGGTTATAACTATGGCTACACCTTC; CDR3aa: CSVADRAGYNYGYTF
abundance: once; d_gene: TRBD2; v_gene: TRBV10-3; j_gene: TRBJ2-1; CDR3nt: TGTGCCATTCAGGCCGGGACTAGCGGGGGAAATGAGCAGTTCTTC; CDR3aa: CAIQAGTSGGNEQFF
abundance: NA; d_gene: TRBD1; v_gene: TRBV29-1; j_gene: TRBJ1-2; CDR3nt: TGCAGCGTCTACGGACAGGCCGACTATAACTATGGCTACACCTTC; CDR3aa: CSVYGQADYNYGYTF
abundance: NA; d_gene: NA; v_gene: TRBV11-2; j_gene: TRBJ2-3; CDR3nt: TGTGCCAGCAGCTCGACGAGGAAGGCAATTGGCACAGATACGCAGTATTTT; CDR3aa: CASSSTRKAIGTDTQYF
abundance: NA; d_gene: NA; v_gene: TRBV5-1; j_gene: TRBJ2-2; CDR3nt: TGCGCCAGCAGCTTGGTTTCCGGGGGTACCATTACCGGGGAGCTGTTTTTT; CDR3aa: CASSLVSGGTITGELFF
abundance: NA; d_gene: NA; v_gene: TRBV19; j_gene: TRBJ1-2; CDR3nt: TGTGCCAGTAGTATAAGGGGAGGTGGCTACACCTTC; CDR3aa: CASSIRGGGYTF
abundance: NA; d_gene: NA; v_gene: TRBV19; j_gene: TRBJ2-3; CDR3nt: TGTGCCAGTAGTATCTTACAGGGAAATACGCAGTATTTT; CDR3aa: CASSILQGNTQYF
abundance: NA; d_gene: NA; v_gene: TRBV10-1; j_gene: TRBJ1-6; CDR3nt: TGCGCCAGCAGTGAGTCGATGCCAGGGGTGGGACCCCTCCACTTT; CDR3aa: CASSESMPGVGPLHF
abundance: NA; d_gene: TRBD1; v_gene: TRBV7-2; j_gene: TRBJ2-2; CDR3nt: TGTGCCAGCACCGCGTTCGGGACAGCGAACACCGGGGAGCTGTTTTTT; CDR3aa: CASTAFGTANTGELFF
abundance: NA; d_gene: NA; v_gene: TRBV3-1/TRBV3-2; j_gene: TRBJ1-2; CDR3nt: TGTGCCAGCAGCTTCCGCAGGGCGGCGGGGGGCTACACCTTC; CDR3aa: CASSFRRAAGGYTF
abundance: NA; d_gene: NA; v_gene: TRBV19; j_gene: TRBJ1-2; CDR3nt: TGTGCCAGTAGTATTCCGGAGGATGGCTACACCTTC; CDR3aa: CASSIPEDGYTF
abundance: NA; d_gene: NA; v_gene: TRBV12-3/TRBV12-4; j_gene: TRBJ1-2; CDR3nt: TGTGCCAGCAGTTTGTCGATCCGGGAGGGCTACACCTTC; CDR3aa: CASSLSIREGYTF
abundance: NA; d_gene: NA; v_gene: TRBV6-4; j_gene: TRBJ1-5; CDR3nt: TGTGCCAGCAGTGACTCCCAGGGACAAACAAGAATATACGATCAGCCCCAGCATTTT; CDR3aa: CASSDSQGQTRIYDQPQHF
abundance: NA; d_gene: TRBD2; v_gene: TRBV7-2; j_gene: TRBJ2-7; CDR3nt: TGTGCCAGCAGCTTTTTGCGGGGGGCTAAGAAAGAGCAGTACTTC; CDR3aa: CASSFLRGAKKEQYF